The 29 T cell receptor beta chains listed next were all sequenced from one sample in a study of T cells in Graves' hyperthyroidism and ophthalmopathy. RNA transcripts yielded amplified TCR beta CDR3 regions. A first-round RT-PCR of the TCR CDR3 used the HTBI primer set. A single record per CDR3 protein comes from TCRdb applying MiXCR to the multiplex PCR reads. The data contain approximately 380,000 distinct CDR3 sequences, about 14% of them singletons. Sequencing was performed on blood. The receptors originated from a man aged 45-60 years with Graves' ophthalmopathy.

This clonotype showed up just a few times. The V gene is TRBV11-1, the J gene TRBJ2-6; D possibly uses TRBD1 or TRBD2 (5 bases each). CDR3 length: 19 amino acids. The germline V and J ends were trimmed by 5 bases and 0 bases, with 20 bases remaining between them. Per the germline V gene, CDR1 is SGHAT and CDR2 is FQDESV (reference sequence). The CDR3 spells CASSPPGLRGISGANVLTF. In DNA form, the CDR3 reads TGTGCCAGCAGCCCCCCGGGGCTTCGAGGGATCTCTGGGGCCAACGTCCTGACTTTC.

As DNA, the CDR3 is TGTGCCAGCAGCGCAACCACGGGGGGGGGCGGATCATACAATGAGCAGTTCTTC. As protein: CASSATTGGGGSYNEQFF. The chain is built from TRBV9 and TRBJ2-1, with 8 bases that match TRBD2. This CDR3 spans 18 amino acids. Losses at the gene ends were 3 bases for V and 4 bases for J; bases not matched to a gene: 15. Germline V CDR1 and CDR2: SGDLS, YYNGEE. The full variable domain, rest sourced from reference TRBV9 and TRBJ2-1, is DSGVTQTPKHLITATGQRVTLRCSPRSGDLSVYWYQQSLDQGLQFLIQYYNGEERAKGNILERFSAQQFPDLHSELNLSSLELGDSALYFCASSATTGGGGSYNEQFFGPGTRLTVL.

This clonotype was found many times. The J gene is TRBJ2-7, the V gene TRBV5-1, with TRBD2 matching 10 bases. V lost 4 bases and J lost 1; bases outside the gene matches: 5. The CDR3 totals 15 residues. CDR1 is SGHRS, CDR2 YFSETQ, per germline. The CDR3 nucleotides are TGCGCCAGCAGCACTAGACTAGCGGGTTCCTACGAGCAGTACTTC. This gives the protein CASSTRLAGSYEQYF.

This clonotype showed up just a few times. V is TRBV12-3 or TRBV12-4 and J is TRBJ2-5; 10 positions match TRBD2. The CDR3 runs to 12 residues. V lost 5 bases, J lost 7 bases, and 1 base stayed unmatched. The CDR3 loop reads CASSSGGGTQYF. The CDR3, as DNA: TGTGCCAGCAGTAGCGGGGGGGGGACCCAGTACTTC.

In this sample, this clonotype turned up a few times. The chain employs TRBV6-1 and TRBJ2-7; TRBD1 might be the D (5 bases). Trimming left V 11 bases short and J 3 bases short, with 11 bases between. The CDR3 is 11 amino acids. CDR1 MNHNS and CDR2 SASEGT come from the germline V gene. CDR3 in amino acids: CAPRGCYEQYF. The CDR3 DNA reads as TGTGCCCCTAGGGGATGCTACGAGCAGTACTTC.

This clonotype was seen a few times. The chain recombines TRBV20-1 with TRBJ2-2, with 7 positions matching TRBD2. Germline V gene lookup returns CDR1 DFQATT and CDR2 SNEGSKA (reference sequence). This CDR3 has 16 residues. V gave up 1 base and J gave up 8 bases; unmatched junction bases: 13. This chain's CDR3 is CSARAPGLPVEGELFF. CDR3 bases: TGCAGTGCTAGAGCTCCGGGACTACCCGTCGAGGGGGAGCTGTTTTTT.

Many counts were recorded for this clonotype. The chain couples TRBV18 to TRBJ2-3; D may be TRBD2 (5 bases). Trimming cost V 6 bases and J 6 bases, with 10 bases left between them. CDR1 and CDR2 from the germline V gene are KGHSH and LQKENI. The CDR3 has 12 amino acids. DNA for the CDR3: TGTGCCAGCTCCCGACTACGGGATACGCAGTATTTT. This sequence encodes CASSRLRDTQYF.

As to this clonotype: A much larger clone is a single base away; this may be a read error. The CDR3 here is CATSRGPSGQASGNTMYF. The DNA for the CDR3 is TGTGCCACCAGCAGAGGTCCATCGGGACAGGCCTCTGGAAACACCATGTATTTT. The V and J genes are TRBV15 and TRBJ1-3; 8 nucleotides align to TRBD1. The germline V gene has CDR1 LNHNV and CDR2 YYDKDF (reference sequence). The CDR3 runs to 18 residues.

The chain recombines TRBV7-9 with TRBJ1-2; TRBD1 agrees at 11 bases. V was pared by 4 bases and J by 8 bases, with 9 bases of the junction left unmatched. Per germline, CDR1 SEHNR and CDR2 FQNEAQ (reference sequence). The CDR3 runs 15 residues. The DNA of the CDR3 is TGTGCCAGCAGCTACAATACGGGACAGGGGGAGGGCTACACCTTC. Translation gives CASSYNTGQGEGYTF.

V is TRBV7-8 and J is TRBJ2-5; 14 bases are shared with TRBD2. The J segment lost 2 bases and the V segment lost 5 bases, leaving 10 bases of the junction unmatched. Germline V lookup: CDR1 SGHVS, CDR2 FQNEAQ. The CDR3 runs to 18 residues. Written as DNA, the CDR3 is TGTGCCAGCAGCAGCTCGGGACTAGCGGGAGTAGAACAAGAGACCCAGTACTTC. Encoded protein: CASSSSGLAGVEQETQYF.

The genes are TRBV19 and TRBJ1-5; D is ambiguous. Trimming shortened V by 6 bases and J by 0 bases, and 12 bases separated the two germline ends. Germline values: CDR1 LNHDA, CDR2 SQIVND (reference sequence). This CDR3 is built from 15 residues. The CDR3 protein is CASRMTDHSNQPQHF. The CDR3 bases are TGTGCCAGTAGGATGACGGACCATAGCAATCAGCCCCAGCATTTT.

This chain uses TRBV19 with TRBJ2-3; D gene uncertain. With 3 bases removed from V and 6 bases from J, the gap between germline ends came to 7 bases. There are 12 residues in the CDR3. CDR1 and CDR2 (germline): LNHDA, SQIVND (reference sequence). CDR3 amino acids: CASSIGRDTQYF. The DNA for the CDR3 is TGTGCCAGTAGTATTGGCAGGGATACGCAGTATTTT.

This clonotype appeared a few times. V gene TRBV4-2 combines with J gene TRBJ2-5, with D unclear. The CDR3 sequence is 13 residues long. Trimming removed 2 bases at V and 0 bases at J, with 4 bases between. The V gene's germline CDR1 is LGHNA and CDR2 YNFKEQ. DNA of the CDR3: TGTGCCAGCAGCCAAACGTACCAAGAGACCCAGTACTTC. Its protein product is CASSQTYQETQYF.

This clonotype occurred a few times. This may be a read error, as it is one base from a much larger clone. The chain has TRBV7-6 and TRBJ1-1; D call uncertain. Germline CDR1 SGHVS, CDR2 FNYEAQ. CDR3 length: 13 amino acids. V dropped 1 base and J dropped 5 bases, with 8 bases sitting between them. The CDR3 sequence is CASSLGTTTEAFF. In DNA, the CDR3 is TGTGCCAGCAGCTTAGGGACCACAACTGAAGCTTTCTTT.

This clonotype has a count of ten or more. This chain's CDR3 is CSGNYWRGDTDTQYF. DNA of the CDR3: TGCAGTGGGAACTATTGGCGGGGTGACACAGATACGCAGTATTTT. The chain links TRBV20-1 to TRBJ2-3, with D tentatively TRBD2 (6 bases). The CDR3 extends over 15 amino acids. Germline lookup yields CDR1 DFQATT and CDR2 SNEGSKA (reference sequence). V was pared by 7 bases and J by 2 bases, with 19 bases between.

The genes are TRBV19 and TRBJ2-1, with TRBD1 matching over 8 bases. CDR3 size: 15 residues. Germline trimming cut 5 bases from V and 8 bases from J; bases unmatched to any gene: 11. The V gene's germline CDR1 is LNHDA and CDR2 SQIVND (reference sequence). CDR3 loop: CASSLGQGYYHEQFF. The CDR3 DNA sequence: TGTGCCAGTAGTCTTGGACAGGGTTATTACCATGAGCAGTTCTTC.

The V and J genes are TRBV6-1 and TRBJ1-1; D gene unclear. Trimming stripped 6 bases from V and 2 bases from J, with 13 bases between. The V gene's germline CDR1 is MNHNS and CDR2 SASEGT. CDR3 length: 14 amino acids. The CDR3 bases are TGTGCCAGCAGGGGAACGGCAGACAACACTGAAGCTTTCTTT. Amino acids: CASRGTADNTEAFF.

The J gene is TRBJ1-2, the V gene TRBV27; TRBD1 matches 7 bases. The CDR3 covers 15 residues. V lost 6 bases and J lost 3; bases outside the gene matches: 10. The germline V gene has CDR1 MNHEY and CDR2 SMNVEV (reference sequence). In DNA, the CDR3 is TGTGCCAGCAGCGTGGTCGGGACAGCAGACTATGGCTACACCTTC. Its protein product is CASSVVGTADYGYTF.

V is TRBV5-1 and J is TRBJ2-3, with D maybe TRBD2 (6 bases). V lost 5 bases and J lost 2, with 12 bases in between. Germline lookup yields CDR1 SGHRS and CDR2 YFSETQ. This CDR3 is 14 amino acids long. CDR3 sequence (DNA): TGCGCCAGCAGTTCCGGAGGGGACACAGATACGCAGTATTTT. This translates into CASSSGGDTDTQYF.

This clonotype was counted a single time. V is TRBV12-3 or TRBV12-4 and J is TRBJ1-2; D unresolved. V lost 3 bases to trimming and J lost 4 bases, with 12 bases between them. This CDR3 spans 14 amino acids. CDR3 coding DNA: TGTGCCAGCAGTTTGGCCGCGGCTCTCTATGGCTACACCTTC. Encoded protein: CASSLAAALYGYTF.

At least ten counts were recorded for this clonotype. The J gene is TRBJ2-5, the V gene TRBV5-6, with 11 bases identical to TRBD1. This CDR3 is built from 18 residues. Germline V CDR1 and CDR2: SGHDT, YYEEEE. With 6 bases clipped from V and 5 bases from J, the junction kept 18 bases outside the gene matches. Written as DNA, the CDR3 is TGTGCCAGCACCTTTAACCACGGGACAGGGGGTTATCTGGAGACCCAGTACTTC. Encoded protein: CASTFNHGTGGYLETQYF.

This clonotype was observed many times. The chain uses TRBV27 and TRBJ2-3; TRBD2 agrees at 9 bases. The CDR3 length is 17 residues. V shed 3 bases, J shed 0 bases, and the junction held 7 bases outside the gene matches. Germline V CDR1 and CDR2: MNHEY, SMNVEV (reference sequence). The CDR3 sequence is CASSLLRLAESTDTQYF. CDR3 sequence (DNA): TGTGCCAGCAGTTTGCTTCGACTAGCGGAAAGCACAGATACGCAGTATTTT.

This clonotype was counted at least ten times. The V gene is TRBV20-1, the J gene TRBJ2-7; D possibly corresponds to TRBD1 (6 bases). Looked up from germline, CDR1 is DFQATT and CDR2 is SNEGSKA (reference sequence). The CDR3 spans 11 residues. V gave up 5 bases and J gave up 9 bases, with 14 bases separating them. CDR3 loop: CSAGDTGPQYF. The CDR3 coding sequence is TGCAGTGCTGGGGACACCGGCCCGCAGTACTTC.

This clonotype was seen many times. The chain joins TRBV3-1 to TRBJ2-7, with 12 bases identical to TRBD2. The CDR3 runs 16 residues. CDR1 and CDR2 from the germline V gene are LGHDT and YNNKEL (reference sequence). V trimming: 0 bases; J trimming: 5 bases; junction bases outside the gene matches: 5. CDR3 amino acids: CASSQDGLAGLDEQYF. CDR3 DNA: TGTGCCAGCAGCCAAGACGGACTAGCGGGATTGGACGAGCAGTACTTC.

Only a few counts were recorded for this clonotype. This chain connects TRBV28 to TRBJ2-2, with 8 bases matching TRBD2. V dropped 8 bases and J dropped 7; count of bases not matched to a gene: 9. The germline V gene encodes CDR1 MDHEN and CDR2 SYDVKM. This CDR3 comprises 14 residues. As DNA, the CDR3 is TGTGCCAGCCATAGCGGGAACCTTCTCGGGGAGCTGTTTTTT. Translating gives CASHSGNLLGELFF.

The rearrangement uses TRBV29-1 and TRBJ2-7; the D gene could be TRBD1 or TRBD2 (5 bases each). This CDR3 spans 12 amino acids. With 6 bases removed from V and 0 bases from J, the gap between germline ends came to 9 bases. Looked up from germline, CDR1 is SQVTM and CDR2 is ANQGSEA. The CDR3 loop is CSVGESSYEQYF. CDR3 nucleotides: TGCAGCGTAGGGGAGAGCTCCTACGAGCAGTACTTC.

The table lists this clonotype with many counts. This rearrangement joins TRBV30 to TRBJ1-5; D is possibly TRBD1 (5 bases). Germline V gives CDR1 GTSNPN, CDR2 SVGIG (reference sequence). The CDR3 contains 15 residues. Trimming shortened V by 2 bases and J by 6 bases, and 17 bases separated the two germline ends. CDR3 DNA: TGTGCCTGGAGTTACGTGGGAGGGACGGCTCAGCCCCAGCATTTT. Translated: CAWSYVGGTAQPQHF.

V gene TRBV19 combines with J gene TRBJ2-2, with TRBD2 matching over 12 bases. Germline assignment: CDR1 LNHDA and CDR2 SQIVND (reference sequence). With 4 bases clipped from V and 6 bases from J, the junction kept 3 bases outside the gene matches. The CDR3 is 15 residues long. CDR3 region: CASSTLAGGPGELFF. CDR3 coding DNA: TGTGCCAGTAGTACCCTAGCGGGAGGGCCCGGGGAGCTGTTTTTT.

The CDR3 sequence is CASSRRKETQYF. CDR3 DNA: TGTGCCAGCAGTCGACGGAAAGAGACCCAGTACTTC. J is TRBJ2-5 and V is TRBV12-3 or TRBV12-4; D unclear. The CDR3 spans 12 residues. V was cut by 5 bases and J by 3 bases, with 7 bases left in between.